The present entry profiles one T cell receptor beta chain with its context. These data belong to a study of blood T cell repertoires in COVID-19. Study context: Material from acute and convalescent COVID-19 was sourced from the United States, Italy and Spain. PBMCs, B-cell-depleted T cells, or T cells provided the cDNA or gDNA that made up the material.

The germline V gene has CDR1 LGHDT and CDR2 YNNKEL (reference sequence). The CDR3 is made up of 14 amino acids. V lost 5 bases and J 6 bases, leaving 16 bases between the germline ends. How the authors handled the data: Nucleated cell number was recorded as an estimate derived from reference gene primer amplification. Measured with immunoSEQ multiplex PCR; TCRdb has only the in-frame clones, and not every one. Clone size and the V and J calls come from that table; the DNA yielded D and trimming. The sample records more than 200,000 clones, approximately 86% being singletons. Sequenced: peripheral blood. This chain links TRBV3-1 (or the pseudogene TRBV3-2) with TRBJ1-1; D uncertain. This clonotype was sampled from a young man with active or convalescent COVID-19. For the CDR3, the DNA is TGTGCCAGCAGCAACTGGGGAGGGATGTCTGAAGCTTTCTTT. It encodes CASSNWGGMSEAFF.